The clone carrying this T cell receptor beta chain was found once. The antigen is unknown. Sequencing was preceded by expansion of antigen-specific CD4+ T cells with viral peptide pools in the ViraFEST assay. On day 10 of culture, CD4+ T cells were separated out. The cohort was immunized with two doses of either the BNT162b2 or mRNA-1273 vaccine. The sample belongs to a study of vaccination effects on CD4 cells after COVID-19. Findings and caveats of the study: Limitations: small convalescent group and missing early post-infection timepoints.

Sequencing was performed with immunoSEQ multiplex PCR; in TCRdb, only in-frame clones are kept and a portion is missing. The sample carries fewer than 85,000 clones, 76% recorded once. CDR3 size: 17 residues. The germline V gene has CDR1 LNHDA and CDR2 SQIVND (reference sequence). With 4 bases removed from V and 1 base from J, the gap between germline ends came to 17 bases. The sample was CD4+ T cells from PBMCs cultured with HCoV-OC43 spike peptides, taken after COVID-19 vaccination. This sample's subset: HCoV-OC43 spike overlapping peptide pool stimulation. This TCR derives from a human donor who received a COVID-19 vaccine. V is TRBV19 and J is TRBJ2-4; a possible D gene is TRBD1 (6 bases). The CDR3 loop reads CASSNYRVMSAKNIQYF. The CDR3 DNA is TGTGCCAGTAGTAACTACAGGGTGATGTCGGCCAAAAACATTCAGTACTTC.